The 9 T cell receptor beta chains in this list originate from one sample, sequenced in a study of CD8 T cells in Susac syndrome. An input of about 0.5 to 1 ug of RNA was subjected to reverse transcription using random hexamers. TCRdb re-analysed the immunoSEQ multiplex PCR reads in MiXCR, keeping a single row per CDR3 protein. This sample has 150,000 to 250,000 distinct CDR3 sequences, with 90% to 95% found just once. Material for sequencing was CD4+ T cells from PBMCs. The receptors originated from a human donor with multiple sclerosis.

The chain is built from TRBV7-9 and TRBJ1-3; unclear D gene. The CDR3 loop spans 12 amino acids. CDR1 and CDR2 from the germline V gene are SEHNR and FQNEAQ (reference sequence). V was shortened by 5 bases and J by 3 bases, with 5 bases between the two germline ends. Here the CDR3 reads CASSPVGNTIYF. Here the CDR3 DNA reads TGTGCCAGCAGCCCTGTTGGAAACACCATATATTTT.

This chain's CDR3 is CASRPHENEQFF. For the CDR3, the DNA is TGCGCCAGCAGGCCCCACGAGAATGAGCAGTTCTTC. The rearrangement uses TRBV23-1 and TRBJ2-1, with D uncertain. TRBV23-1 is recorded as an ORF, its role being uncertain. Trimming took off 6 bases at V and 7 bases at J, with 10 bases between the two ends. CDR3 size: 12 residues.

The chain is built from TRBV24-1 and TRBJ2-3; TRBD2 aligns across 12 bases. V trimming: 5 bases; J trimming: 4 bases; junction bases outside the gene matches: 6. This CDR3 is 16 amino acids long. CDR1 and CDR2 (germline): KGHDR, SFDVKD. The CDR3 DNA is TGTGCCACCAGTGGAGTGACTAGCGGGAGACCAGATACGCAGTATTTT. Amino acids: CATSGVTSGRPDTQYF.

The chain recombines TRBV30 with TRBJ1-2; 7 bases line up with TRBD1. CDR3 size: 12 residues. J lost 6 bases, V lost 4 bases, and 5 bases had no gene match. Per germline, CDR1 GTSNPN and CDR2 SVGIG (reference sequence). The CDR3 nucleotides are TGTGCCTGGACTGTTACAGGGGATGGCTACACCTTC. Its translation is CAWTVTGDGYTF.

The CDR3 reads CASSLDVWTQYF. CDR3 DNA: TGCGCCAGCAGCTTGGACGTTTGGACCCAGTACTTC. The chain carries TRBV5-1 and TRBJ2-5; D is uncertain. The V and J ends lost 0 bases and 7 bases respectively, with 7 bases between them. The CDR3 runs to 12 residues. From germline, CDR1 is SGHRS and CDR2 YFSETQ.

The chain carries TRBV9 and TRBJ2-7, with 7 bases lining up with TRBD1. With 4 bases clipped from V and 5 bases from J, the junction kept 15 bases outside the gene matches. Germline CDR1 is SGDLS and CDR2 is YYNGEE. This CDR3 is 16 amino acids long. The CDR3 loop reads CASSLNPSTGPHEQYF. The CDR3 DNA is TGTGCCAGCAGCCTGAATCCTTCGACAGGGCCACACGAGCAGTACTTC.

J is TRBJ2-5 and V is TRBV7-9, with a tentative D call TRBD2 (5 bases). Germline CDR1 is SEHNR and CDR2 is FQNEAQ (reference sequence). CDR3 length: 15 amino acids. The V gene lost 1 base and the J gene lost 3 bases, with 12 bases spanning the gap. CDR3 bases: TGTGCCAGCAGCTTAGTTCTGGTGCGGGAAGAGACCCAGTACTTC. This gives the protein CASSLVLVREETQYF.

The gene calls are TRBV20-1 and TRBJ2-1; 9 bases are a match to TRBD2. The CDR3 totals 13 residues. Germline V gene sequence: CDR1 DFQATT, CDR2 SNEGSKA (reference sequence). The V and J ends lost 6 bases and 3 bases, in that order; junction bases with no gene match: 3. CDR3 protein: CSAPTSGYNEQFF. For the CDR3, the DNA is TGCAGTGCACCGACTAGCGGCTACAATGAGCAGTTCTTC.

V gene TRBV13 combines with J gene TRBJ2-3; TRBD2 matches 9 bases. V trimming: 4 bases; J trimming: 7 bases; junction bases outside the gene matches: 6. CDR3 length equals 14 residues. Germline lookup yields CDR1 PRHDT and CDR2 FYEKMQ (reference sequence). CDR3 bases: TGTGCCAGCAGCTCGGGACTAGCAGCAAATACGCAGTATTTT. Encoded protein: CASSSGLAANTQYF.